This TCR beta chain was captured by sequencing in a study of blood T cell repertoires in COVID-19. Study information: T cells, B-cell-depleted T cells, or PBMCs supplied cDNA or gDNA.

Authors' methods: Nucleated cell number was recorded as an estimate derived from reference gene primer amplification. Sequencing used immunoSEQ multiplex PCR; TCRdb keeps in-frame clones, though not all of them. V, J and clone size derive from that table, while D and trimming were established from the DNA sequence. The sample has 75,000 to 80,000 clones, about 85% seen once. The germline V gene has CDR1 LGHDT and CDR2 YNNKEL (reference sequence). This CDR3 comprises 16 residues. Trimming shortened V by 2 bases and J by 0 bases, and 12 bases separated the two germline ends. V usage is TRBV3-1 (or the pseudogene TRBV3-2) and J usage is TRBJ2-3; D not resolved. The sequencing sample was made of peripheral blood. This TCR came from a human donor in a cohort sampled during active COVID-19. CDR3 sequence (DNA): TGTGCCAGCAGCCAATATTCCCGCGGCAGCACAGATACGCAGTATTTT. This gives the protein CASSQYSRGSTDTQYF.